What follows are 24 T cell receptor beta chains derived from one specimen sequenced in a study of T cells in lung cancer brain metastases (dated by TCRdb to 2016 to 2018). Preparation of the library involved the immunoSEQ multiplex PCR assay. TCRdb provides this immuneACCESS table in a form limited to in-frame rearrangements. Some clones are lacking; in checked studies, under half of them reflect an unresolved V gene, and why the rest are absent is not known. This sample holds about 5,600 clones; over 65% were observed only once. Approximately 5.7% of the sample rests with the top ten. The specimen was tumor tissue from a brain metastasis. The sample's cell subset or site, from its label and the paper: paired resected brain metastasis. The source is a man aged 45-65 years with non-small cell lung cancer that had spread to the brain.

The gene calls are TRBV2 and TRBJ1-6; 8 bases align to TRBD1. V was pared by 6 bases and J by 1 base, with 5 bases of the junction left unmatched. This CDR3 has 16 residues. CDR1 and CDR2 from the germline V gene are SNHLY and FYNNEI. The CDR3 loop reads CASRLQGASYNSPLHF. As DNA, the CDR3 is TGTGCCAGCAGACTTCAGGGGGCGTCCTATAATTCACCCCTCCACTTT.

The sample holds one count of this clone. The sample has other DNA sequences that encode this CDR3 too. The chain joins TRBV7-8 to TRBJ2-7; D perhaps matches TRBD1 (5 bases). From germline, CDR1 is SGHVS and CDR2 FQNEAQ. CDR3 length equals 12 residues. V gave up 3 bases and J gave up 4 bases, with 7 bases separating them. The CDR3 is CASSFQGYEQYF. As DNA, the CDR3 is TGTGCCAGCAGCTTCCAGGGTTACGAGCAGTACTTC.

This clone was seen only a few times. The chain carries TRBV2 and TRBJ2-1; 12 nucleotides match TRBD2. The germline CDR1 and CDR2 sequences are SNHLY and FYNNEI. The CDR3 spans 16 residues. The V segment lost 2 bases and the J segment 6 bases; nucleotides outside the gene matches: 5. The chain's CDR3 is CASSERLAGAPNEQFF. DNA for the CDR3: TGTGCCAGCAGTGAACGACTAGCGGGGGCCCCCAATGAGCAGTTCTTC.

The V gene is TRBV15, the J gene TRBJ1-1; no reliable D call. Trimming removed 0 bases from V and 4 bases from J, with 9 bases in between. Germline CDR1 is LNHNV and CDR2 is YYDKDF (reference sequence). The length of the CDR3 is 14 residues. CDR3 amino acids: CATSRDTSGTEAFF. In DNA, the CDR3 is TGTGCCACCAGCAGAGATACGTCAGGCACTGAAGCTTTCTTT.

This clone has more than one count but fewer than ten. The chain's CDR3 is CASSPRQGDEKLFF. The CDR3 DNA follows: TGTGCCAGCAGCCCCCGCCAGGGGGATGAAAAACTGTTTTTT. V gene TRBV9 combines with J gene TRBJ1-4, with 7 bases matching TRBD1. The CDR3 is made up of 14 amino acids. Germline trimming cut 4 bases from V and 6 bases from J; bases unmatched to any gene: 6. The V gene's germline CDR1 is SGDLS and CDR2 YYNGEE.

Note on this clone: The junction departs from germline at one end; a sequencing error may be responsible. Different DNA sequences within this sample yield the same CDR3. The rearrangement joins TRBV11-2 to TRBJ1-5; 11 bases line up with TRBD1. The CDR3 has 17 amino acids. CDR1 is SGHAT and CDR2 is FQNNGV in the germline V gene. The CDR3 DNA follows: TGTGCCAGCAGCCCCGGACAGGGGGCTTTCCTTAATCAACCCCAGCATTTT. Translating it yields CASSPGQGAFLNQPQHF.

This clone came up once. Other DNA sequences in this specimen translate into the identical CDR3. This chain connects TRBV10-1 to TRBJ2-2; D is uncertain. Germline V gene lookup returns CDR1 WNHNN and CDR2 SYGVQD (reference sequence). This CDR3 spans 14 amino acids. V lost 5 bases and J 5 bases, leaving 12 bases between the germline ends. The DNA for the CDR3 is TGCGCCAGCAGTTTCGAGCTTAATACCGGGGAGCTGTTTTTT. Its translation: CASSFELNTGELFF.

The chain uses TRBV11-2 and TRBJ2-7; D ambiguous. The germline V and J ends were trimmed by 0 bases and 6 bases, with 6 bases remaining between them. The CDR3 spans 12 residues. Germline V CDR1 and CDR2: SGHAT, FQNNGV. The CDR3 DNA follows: TGTGCCAGCAGCTTAGATGGCCGCGAGCAGTACTTC. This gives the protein CASSLDGREQYF.

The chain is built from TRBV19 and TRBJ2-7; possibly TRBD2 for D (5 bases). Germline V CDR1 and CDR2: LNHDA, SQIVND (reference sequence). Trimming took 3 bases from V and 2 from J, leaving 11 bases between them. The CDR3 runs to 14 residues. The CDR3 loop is CASSMRSGAYEQYF. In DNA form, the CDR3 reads TGTGCCAGTAGTATGAGGAGCGGCGCCTACGAGCAGTACTTC.

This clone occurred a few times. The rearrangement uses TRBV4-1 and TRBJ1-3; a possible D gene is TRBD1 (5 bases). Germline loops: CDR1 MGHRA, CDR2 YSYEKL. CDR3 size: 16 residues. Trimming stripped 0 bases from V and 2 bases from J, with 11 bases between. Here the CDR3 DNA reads TGCGCCAGCAGCCAAGAACGCCAGGGTACTGGAAACACCATATATTTT. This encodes CASSQERQGTGNTIYF.

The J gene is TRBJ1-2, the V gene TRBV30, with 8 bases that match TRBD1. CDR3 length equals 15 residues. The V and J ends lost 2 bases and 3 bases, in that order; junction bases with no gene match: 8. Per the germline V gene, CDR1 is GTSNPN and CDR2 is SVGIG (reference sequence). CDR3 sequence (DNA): TGTGCCTGGAGTAGAAACAGGGGGTATGACTATGGCTACACCTTC. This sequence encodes CAWSRNRGYDYGYTF.

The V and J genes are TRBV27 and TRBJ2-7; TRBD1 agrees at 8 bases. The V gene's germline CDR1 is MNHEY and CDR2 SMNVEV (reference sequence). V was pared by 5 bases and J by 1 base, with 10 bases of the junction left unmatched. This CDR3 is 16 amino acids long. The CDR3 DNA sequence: TGTGCCAGCAGTGCCGGACAGGGTTTGGGTTCCTACGAGCAGTACTTC. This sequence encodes CASSAGQGLGSYEQYF.

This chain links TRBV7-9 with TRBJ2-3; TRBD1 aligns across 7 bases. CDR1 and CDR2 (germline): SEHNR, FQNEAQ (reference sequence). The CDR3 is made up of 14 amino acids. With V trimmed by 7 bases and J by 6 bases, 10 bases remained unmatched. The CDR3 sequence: CASNLTGTVDTQYF. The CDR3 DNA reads TGTGCCAGCAACCTAACCGGGACAGTGGATACGCAGTATTTT.

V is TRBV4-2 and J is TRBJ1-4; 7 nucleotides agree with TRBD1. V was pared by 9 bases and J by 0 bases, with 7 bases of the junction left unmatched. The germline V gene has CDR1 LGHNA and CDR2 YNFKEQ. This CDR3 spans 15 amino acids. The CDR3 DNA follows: TGTGCCAGTTCCCGGGACAGACCAACTAATGAAAAACTGTTTTTT. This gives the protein CASSRDRPTNEKLFF.

CDR3 coding DNA: TGTGCCAGCAGTGACGGGACTAGCGGGGGAGATACGCAGTATTTT. Amino acid sequence: CASSDGTSGGDTQYF. The chain recombines TRBV6-4 with TRBJ2-3, with 14 bases that match TRBD2. Trimming removed 2 bases from V and 5 bases from J; junction bases left unmatched: 0. The CDR3 is 15 residues long. Per the germline V gene, CDR1 is MRHNA and CDR2 is SNTAGT.

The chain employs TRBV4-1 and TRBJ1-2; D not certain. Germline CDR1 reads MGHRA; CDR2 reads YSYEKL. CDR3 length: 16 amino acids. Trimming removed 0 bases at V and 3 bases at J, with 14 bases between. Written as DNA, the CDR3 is TGCGCCAGCAGCCAAGATAGTAGAGGTGCGGACTATGGCTACACCTTC. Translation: CASSQDSRGADYGYTF.

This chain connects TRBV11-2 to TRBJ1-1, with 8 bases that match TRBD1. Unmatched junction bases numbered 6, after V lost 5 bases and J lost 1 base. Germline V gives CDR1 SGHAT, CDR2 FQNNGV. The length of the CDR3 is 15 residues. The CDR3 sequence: CASSPGGTSNTEAFF. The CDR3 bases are TGTGCCAGCAGCCCAGGGGGCACGTCGAACACTGAAGCTTTCTTT.

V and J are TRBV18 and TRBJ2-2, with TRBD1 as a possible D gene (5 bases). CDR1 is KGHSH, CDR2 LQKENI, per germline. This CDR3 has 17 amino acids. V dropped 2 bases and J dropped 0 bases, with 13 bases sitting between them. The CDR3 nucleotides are TGTGCCAGCTCACCAATCGACAGCCTGTCGAACACCGGGGAGCTGTTTTTT. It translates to CASSPIDSLSNTGELFF. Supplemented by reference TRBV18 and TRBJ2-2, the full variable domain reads NAGVMQNPRHLVRRRGQEARLRCSPMKGHSHVYWYRQLPEEGLKFMVYLQKENIIDESGMPKERFSAEFPKEGPSILRIQQVVRGDSAAYFCASSPIDSLSNTGELFFGEGSRLTVL.

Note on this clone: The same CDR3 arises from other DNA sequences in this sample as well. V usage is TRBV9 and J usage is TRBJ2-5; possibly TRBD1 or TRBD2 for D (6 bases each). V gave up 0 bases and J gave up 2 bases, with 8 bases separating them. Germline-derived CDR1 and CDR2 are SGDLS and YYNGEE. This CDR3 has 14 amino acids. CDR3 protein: CASSVGGGQETQYF. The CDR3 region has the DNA TGTGCCAGCAGCGTAGGAGGGGGGCAAGAGACCCAGTACTTC. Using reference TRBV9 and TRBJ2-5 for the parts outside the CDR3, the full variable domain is DSGVTQTPKHLITATGQRVTLRCSPRSGDLSVYWYQQSLDQGLQFLIQYYNGEERAKGNILERFSAQQFPDLHSELNLSSLELGDSALYFCASSVGGGQETQYFGPGTRLLVL.

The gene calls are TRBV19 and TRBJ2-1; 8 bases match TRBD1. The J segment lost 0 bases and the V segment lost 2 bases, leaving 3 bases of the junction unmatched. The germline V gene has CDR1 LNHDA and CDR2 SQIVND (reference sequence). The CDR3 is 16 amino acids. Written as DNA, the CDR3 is TGTGCCAGTAGTATATGGGGGACAGGCTCCTACAATGAGCAGTTCTTC. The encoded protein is CASSIWGTGSYNEQFF.

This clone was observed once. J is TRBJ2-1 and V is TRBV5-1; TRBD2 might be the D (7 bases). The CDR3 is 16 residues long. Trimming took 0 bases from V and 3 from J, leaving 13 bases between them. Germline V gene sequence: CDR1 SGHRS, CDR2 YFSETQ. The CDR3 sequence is CASSLEGGGLYNEQFF. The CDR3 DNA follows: TGCGCCAGCAGCTTGGAGGGGGGGGGCCTCTACAATGAGCAGTTCTTC.

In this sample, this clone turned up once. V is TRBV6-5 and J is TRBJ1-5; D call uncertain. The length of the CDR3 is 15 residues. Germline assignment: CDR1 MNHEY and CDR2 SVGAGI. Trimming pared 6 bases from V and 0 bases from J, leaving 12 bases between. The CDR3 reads CASRIGSYSNQPQHF. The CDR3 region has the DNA TGTGCCAGCAGAATAGGAAGCTATAGCAATCAGCCCCAGCATTTT.

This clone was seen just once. The CDR3 DNA reads TGTGCCAGCAGAGGCCTCGGGACACCCCGCCCAGAAGCTTTCTTT. This codes for CASRGLGTPRPEAFF. The chain links TRBV11-2 to TRBJ1-1, with D perhaps TRBD1 (6 bases). CDR1 and CDR2 from the germline V gene are SGHAT and FQNNGV. Trimming removed 6 bases from V and 8 bases from J, with 22 bases in between. This CDR3 region has 15 residues.

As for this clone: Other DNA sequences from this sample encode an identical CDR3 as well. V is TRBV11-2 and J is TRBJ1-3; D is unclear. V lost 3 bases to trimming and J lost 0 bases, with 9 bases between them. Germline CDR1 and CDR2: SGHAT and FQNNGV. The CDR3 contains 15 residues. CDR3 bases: TGTGCCAGCAGCTTGACTCGAGGCTCTGGAAACACCATATATTTT. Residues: CASSLTRGSGNTIYF.